This record concerns one T cell receptor beta chain sequence. Antigen unknown. Per germline, CDR1 MGHRA and CDR2 YSYEKL. Trimming took 0 bases from V and 10 from J; bases not matched to a gene: 11. This CDR3 is 17 amino acids long. The record originates from a study of post-analysis software for immune sequencing data. Study at large: Patients had relapsing-remitting, secondary progressive or progressive-relapsing multiple sclerosis; some lacked subtype.

Each TCR beta cDNA library carried unique molecular identifiers. Starting from approximately 1 to 10 million T cells, the study yielded about 500,000 cDNA molecules. TCRdb re-analysed the PCR reads in MiXCR, keeping a single row per CDR3 protein. There are a few hundred thousand distinct CDR3 sequences in the sample; 36% occur only once, and 4% to 6% lies in the top ten. The study's findings and limits: Relative to controls, patients had a few TRBV segments at higher frequency, with TRBV5-6, TRBV5-1 and TRBV20-1 among these. Controls had significantly higher normalized Chao1 diversity than multiple sclerosis patients. Co-batched samples clustered tightly together by F measure.

Sequencing was done on a sample of blood. The sequence derives from a girl aged 10 to 17 with multiple sclerosis. V usage is TRBV4-1 and J usage is TRBJ1-4; 10 bases align to TRBD1. The CDR3 protein is CASSQDFIGTGAGKLFF. CDR3 nucleotides: TGCGCCAGCAGCCAAGATTTTATTGGGACAGGGGCTGGAAAACTGTTTTTT.